This TCR beta chain was identified in a study of T cells in Graves' hyperthyroidism and ophthalmopathy. Study at large: Once the initial diagnosis was made, peripheral blood was obtained before any treatment.

CDR3 length equals 13 residues. The ends were cut back, 5 bases at V and 7 bases at J, with 14 bases in the middle. This clonotype was seen repeatedly, ten times or more. TCR beta CDR3 sequences were amplified from RNA transcripts. First-round RT-PCR targeting the TCR CDR3 was performed with the HTBI primer set. Via MiXCR, TCRdb re-called the multiplex PCR reads, giving one row per CDR3 protein. The sample contains 200,000 to 250,000 distinct CDR3 sequences, around 15% of which appear only once. Duration under 3 months, a NOSPECS grade of at least 4, and a Clinical Activity Score of at least 3 characterized the ophthalmopathy patients.

This sequence was found in a woman aged 18-29 years with Graves' ophthalmopathy. The sequenced sample consisted of blood. This chain links TRBV12-3 or TRBV12-4 with TRBJ1-2; a weak D match, TRBD1 (6 bases). Here the CDR3 reads CASSRPRGAGYTF. The CDR3 nucleotides read TGTGCCAGCAGTCGCCCCAGGGGAGCTGGCTACACCTTC.